This TCR beta chain emerged from a study of T cell responses to AZD1222 COVID-19 vaccine. The study, taken as a whole, reports: Repertoire samples came only from after the peak T cell response.

Profiling relied on immunoSEQ multiplex PCR, and the TCRdb table lists in-frame clones only, not all of them. The sample has approximately 110,000 clones; 85% to 90% are singletons. Only one count was recorded for this clone. Its target is not known. Sequencing used peripheral blood, obtained 28 days after the second AZD1222 dose. The origin of this receptor is an adult who received the AZD1222 COVID-19 vaccine.

The CDR3 DNA reads as TGTGCCAGCAGCGGAGGTGGTATCCAAGAGACCCAGTACTTC. Amino acids: CASSGGGIQETQYF. The chain recombines TRBV7-2 with TRBJ2-5, with a weak D call TRBD2 (5 bases). This CDR3 is 14 amino acids long. Per germline, CDR1 SGHTA and CDR2 FQGNSA. V was trimmed by 5 bases and J by 1 base, leaving 11 bases between them.